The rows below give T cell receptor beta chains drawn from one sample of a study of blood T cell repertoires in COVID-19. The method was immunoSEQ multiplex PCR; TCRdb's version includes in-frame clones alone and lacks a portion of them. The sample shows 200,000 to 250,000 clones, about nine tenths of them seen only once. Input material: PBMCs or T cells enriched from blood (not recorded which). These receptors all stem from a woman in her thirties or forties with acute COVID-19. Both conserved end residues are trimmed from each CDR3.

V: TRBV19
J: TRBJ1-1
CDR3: ASSTGLMNTEAF

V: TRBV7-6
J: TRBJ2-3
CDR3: ASSSTLVGTDTQY

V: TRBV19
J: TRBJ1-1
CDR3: ASSENRETTEAF

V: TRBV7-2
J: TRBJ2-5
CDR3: ASSLDRGETQY

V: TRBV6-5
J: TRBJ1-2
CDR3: ASSYSGQTYGYT

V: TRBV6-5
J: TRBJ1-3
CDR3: ASRPGGESGNTIY

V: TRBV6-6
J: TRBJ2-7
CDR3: ASSPGTATYEQY

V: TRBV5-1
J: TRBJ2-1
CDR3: ASSFGEYNEQF

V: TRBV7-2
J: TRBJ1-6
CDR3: ASRYGDREYSPLH

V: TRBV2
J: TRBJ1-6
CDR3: ASIHSNSYNSPLH

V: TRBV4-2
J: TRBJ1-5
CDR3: ASSLLAGQPGGIINQPQH

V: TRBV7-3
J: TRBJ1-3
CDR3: ASSPGSGNTIY

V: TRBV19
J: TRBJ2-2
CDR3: ASSIGDRGSPGELF

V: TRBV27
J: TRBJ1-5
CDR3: ASSSSRGNQPQH

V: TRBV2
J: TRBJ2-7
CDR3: ASRELAGKIYEQY

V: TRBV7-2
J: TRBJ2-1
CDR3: ASSPRPGQSSYNEQF

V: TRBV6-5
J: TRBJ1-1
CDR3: ASRPSTVHTEAF

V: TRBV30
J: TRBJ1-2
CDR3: AWSVNRVTGYT

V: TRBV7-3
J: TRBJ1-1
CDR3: ASSLGQNTEAF

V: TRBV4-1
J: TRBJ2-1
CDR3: ASSHPGRGDQSNEQF

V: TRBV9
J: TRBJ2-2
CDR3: ASSSRGAVNTGELF

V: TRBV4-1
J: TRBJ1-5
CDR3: ASSQVGQSSNQPQH

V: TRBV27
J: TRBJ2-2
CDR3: ASSLVGRTNTGELF

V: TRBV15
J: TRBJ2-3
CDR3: ASPGGPSTDTQY

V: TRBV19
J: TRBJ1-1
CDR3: ASSPDGEENTEAF

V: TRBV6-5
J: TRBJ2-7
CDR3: ASRSGGSYEQY

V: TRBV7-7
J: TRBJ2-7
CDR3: ASSLLHDCPMGKDEQY

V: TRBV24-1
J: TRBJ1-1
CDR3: ATSAGGVHTEAF

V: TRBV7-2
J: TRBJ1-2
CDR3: ASSLDPGNYGYT

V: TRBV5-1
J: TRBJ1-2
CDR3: ASSLSGLEGYT

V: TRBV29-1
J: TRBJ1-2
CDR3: SDRINYGYT

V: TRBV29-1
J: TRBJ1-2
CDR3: SVVGQPPEVNYGYT

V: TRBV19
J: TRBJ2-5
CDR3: ASSISRLAGGRETQY

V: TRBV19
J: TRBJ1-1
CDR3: ASSNSGGVNTEAF

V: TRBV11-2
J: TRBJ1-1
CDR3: ASSLDKFPGTVNTEAF

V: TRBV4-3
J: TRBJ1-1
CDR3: ASSQSHAGVGNTEAF

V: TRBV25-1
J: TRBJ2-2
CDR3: ASSGTLGSFGGELF

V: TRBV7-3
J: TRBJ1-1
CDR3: ASGGTEAF

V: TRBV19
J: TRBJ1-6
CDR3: ASSGRGSRSSPLH

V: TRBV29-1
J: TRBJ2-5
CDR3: SANNRGGETQY

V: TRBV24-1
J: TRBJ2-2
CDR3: ATSDWGQGRTGELF

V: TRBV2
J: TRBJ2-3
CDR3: ASSGRAAGRDTQY

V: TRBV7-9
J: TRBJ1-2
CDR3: ASSLVGQGANYGYT

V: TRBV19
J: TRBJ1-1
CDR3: ASIHTTGGPTEAF

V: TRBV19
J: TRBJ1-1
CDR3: ASSITTSTEAF